Listed here are 14 T cell receptor beta chains from one sample, sequenced in a study of T cells in Graves' hyperthyroidism and ophthalmopathy (dated by TCRdb to about 2019). The method was multiplex PCR. The sequencer was an Illumina HiSeq 2000. The TCR beta CDR3 regions were amplified from RNA transcripts. For the first round of RT-PCR on the TCR CDR3, the HTBI primer set was used together with the Qiagen OneStep RT-PCR kit. TCRdb reanalyzed the raw reads on its own, using fastp at Q25 for trimming and MiXCR for clone calling, and kept in-frame beta chains. A single entry per CDR3 protein holds the most common genes and DNA from its merged rows. In all, the sample holds approximately 500,000 distinct CDR3 sequences, and 46% of those were seen once. The ten largest clones add up to about 8.3% of the sample. Sequencing input: peripheral blood or thyroid tissue (not recorded which). The receptors originated from a woman aged 18-29 years with Graves' hyperthyroidism.

The rearrangement uses TRBV27 and TRBJ1-5; a possible D gene is TRBD1 (5 bases). Germline assignment: CDR1 MNHEY and CDR2 SMNVEV (reference sequence). Trimming took off 2 bases at V and 5 bases at J, with 10 bases between the two ends. This CDR3 contains 14 residues. CDR3 in amino acids: CASSLLWGDQPQHF. CDR3 DNA sequence: TGTGCCAGCAGTTTACTCTGGGGGGATCAGCCCCAGCATTTT.

This clonotype has just a few counts. The chain carries TRBV18 and TRBJ2-7; maybe TRBD1 (7 bases). CDR3 size: 15 residues. V lost 2 bases to trimming and J lost 5 bases, with 16 bases between them. The germline V gene has CDR1 KGHSH and CDR2 LQKENI. In DNA, the CDR3 is TGTGCCAGCTCACCATCAGGGGGGAGAATCCACGAGCAGTACTTC. Translated, it gives CASSPSGGRIHEQYF.

This clonotype was seen at least ten times. V and J are TRBV4-2 and TRBJ2-7; 7 nucleotides line up with TRBD2. This CDR3 is 14 amino acids long. CDR1 and CDR2 from the germline V gene are LGHNA and YNFKEQ. V dropped 1 base and J dropped 10; count of bases not matched to a gene: 10. The CDR3 is CASSQVHLAAAQYF. As DNA, the CDR3 is TGTGCCAGCAGCCAAGTTCACCTAGCGGCAGCACAGTACTTC.

This clonotype has at least ten counts. The chain couples TRBV4-1 to TRBJ1-1; 7 bases map to TRBD1. This CDR3 is built from 14 residues. V trimming: 3 bases; J trimming: 3 bases; junction bases outside the gene matches: 4. The germline V gene encodes CDR1 MGHRA and CDR2 YSYEKL. CDR3 DNA sequence: TGCGCCAGCAGCCAGTCGACAGGGTACACTGAAGCTTTCTTT. Its protein is CASSQSTGYTEAFF.

With respect to this clonotype: A much larger clone differs by one base, so this may be a read error. The chain combines TRBV7-2 with TRBJ1-2, with a possible D match to TRBD1 (5 bases). With 5 bases removed from V and 0 bases from J, the gap between germline ends came to 13 bases. Per germline, CDR1 SGHTA and CDR2 FQGNSA. The CDR3 extends over 15 amino acids. CDR3 loop: CASSLMGEANYGYTF. The CDR3 DNA is TGTGCCAGCAGCCTCATGGGGGAAGCTAACTATGGCTACACCTTC. Complete variable domain (other parts from reference TRBV7-2 and TRBJ1-2): GAGVSQSPSNKVTEKGKDVELRCDPISGHTALYWYRQSLGQGLEFLIYFQGNSAPDKSGLPSDRFSAERTGGSVSTLTIQRTQQEDSAVYLCASSLMGEANYGYTFGSGTRLTVV.

This clonotype showed up just a few times. The chain has TRBV5-6 and TRBJ2-7; 8 bases are shared with TRBD2. Germline trimming cut 3 bases from V and 4 bases from J; bases unmatched to any gene: 12. The CDR3 totals 16 residues. Germline lookup yields CDR1 SGHDT and CDR2 YYEEEE. The CDR3 is CASSSITTSGGYEQYF. CDR3 sequence (DNA): TGTGCCAGCAGCTCCATAACCACTAGCGGAGGTTACGAGCAGTACTTC. Variable domain in full (rest from reference TRBV5-6 and TRBJ2-7): DAGVTQSPTHLIKTRGQQVTLRCSPKSGHDTVSWYQQALGQGPQFIFQYYEEEERQRGNFPDRFSGHQFPNYSSELNVNALLLGDSALYLCASSSITTSGGYEQYFGPGTRLTVT.

This clonotype was observed at least ten times. The V gene is TRBV12-5, the J gene TRBJ1-1; D remains unclear. Per germline, CDR1 LGHNT and CDR2 FRNRAP. V was shortened by 0 bases and J by 1 base, with 9 bases between the two germline ends. The CDR3 loop spans 15 amino acids. CDR3 DNA sequence: TGTGCTAGTGGTTTGGTAGGAAGGCCGAACACTGAAGCTTTCTTT. It specifies CASGLVGRPNTEAFF.

The chain is built from TRBV6-2 or TRBV6-3 and TRBJ1-3; no firm D call. Trimming left V 4 bases short and J 0 bases short, with 16 bases between. The CDR3 extends over 17 amino acids. CDR1 and CDR2 from the germline V gene are MNHEY and SVGEGT. The CDR3 DNA reads as TGTGCCAGCAGTTCCTGGACTGAGAAAAGCTCTGGAAACACCATATATTTT. It codes for CASSSWTEKSSGNTIYF.

This clonotype occurred a few times. This chain links TRBV10-3 with TRBJ1-2, with D uncertain. The ends were cut back, 5 bases at V and 3 bases at J, with 13 bases in the middle. Per germline, CDR1 ENHRY and CDR2 SYGVKD. The CDR3 consists of 14 residues. CDR3 sequence: CAISHPPGYYGYTF. Written as DNA, the CDR3 is TGTGCCATCAGTCACCCCCCGGGGTACTATGGCTACACCTTC.

At least ten counts were recorded for this clonotype. The J gene is TRBJ1-3, the V gene TRBV5-5; D is possibly TRBD1 (5 bases). V was pared by 0 bases and J by 7 bases, with 17 bases between. Germline-derived CDR1 and CDR2 are SGHKS and YYEKEE (reference sequence). This CDR3 comprises 16 residues. The CDR3 spells CASSLAPTWGDNTIYF. The CDR3 DNA reads TGTGCCAGCAGCTTGGCCCCCACATGGGGGGACAACACCATATATTTT.

V and J are TRBV20-1 and TRBJ2-7; 9 bases align to TRBD2. In germline, CDR1 is DFQATT, CDR2 SNEGSKA (reference sequence). Trimming at V came to 5 bases and at J to 6 bases, leaving 5 bases not matched to a gene. CDR3 length: 12 residues. The CDR3 DNA reads TGCAGTGCTTCGACTAGCGGTGGCGAGCAGTACTTC. Its protein is CSASTSGGEQYF.

Turning to this clonotype: A single base separates this from a much larger clone, so it may be a read error. The chain links TRBV11-3 to TRBJ2-5, with no clear D. V lost 0 bases and J lost 2, with 10 bases in between. CDR1 is SGHNT and CDR2 is YENEEA in the germline V gene. The CDR3 totals 15 residues. The CDR3 is CASSLDQAAQETQYF. The DNA of the CDR3 is TGTGCCAGCAGCTTAGATCAAGCAGCTCAAGAGACCCAGTACTTC. The full variable domain, its missing parts supplied by reference TRBV11-3 and TRBJ2-5, is EAGVVQSPRYKIIEKKQPVAFWCNPISGHNTLYWYLQNLGQGPELLIRYENEEAVDDSQLPKDRFSAERLKGVDSTLKIQPAELGDSAVYLCASSLDQAAQETQYFGPGTRLLVL.

J is TRBJ1-6 and V is TRBV6-5, with D unresolved. V was clipped by 2 bases and J by 9 bases, with 14 bases between them. This CDR3 has 15 amino acids. Germline assignment: CDR1 MNHEY and CDR2 SVGAGI. In nucleotides, the CDR3 is TGTGCCAGCAGTTACCGACCCGGTCGTGGTTCACCCCTCCACTTT. It encodes CASSYRPGRGSPLHF.

The table lists this clonotype with many counts. This sequence joins TRBV7-8 and TRBJ2-7; 7 nucleotides line up with TRBD1. Germline CDR1 reads SGHVS; CDR2 reads FQNEAQ. V was pared by 3 bases and J by 4 bases, with 12 bases of the junction left unmatched. CDR3 size: 16 residues. CDR3 amino acids: CASSLIAGTEFYEQYF. The CDR3 DNA follows: TGTGCCAGCAGCTTGATCGCCGGGACAGAATTTTACGAGCAGTACTTC.